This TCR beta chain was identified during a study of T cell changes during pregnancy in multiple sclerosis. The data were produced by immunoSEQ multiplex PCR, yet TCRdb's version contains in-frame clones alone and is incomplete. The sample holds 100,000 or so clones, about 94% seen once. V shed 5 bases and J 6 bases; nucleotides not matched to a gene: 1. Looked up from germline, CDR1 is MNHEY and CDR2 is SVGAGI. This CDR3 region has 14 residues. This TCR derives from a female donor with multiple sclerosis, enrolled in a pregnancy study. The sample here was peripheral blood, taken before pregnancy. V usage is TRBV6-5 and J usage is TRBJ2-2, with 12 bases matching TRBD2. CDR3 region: CASSRLAGAGELFF. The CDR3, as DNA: TGTGCCAGCAGTCGACTAGCGGGAGCCGGGGAGCTGTTTTTT.